What follows is one T cell receptor beta chain and its context. The treatment here: oral pan-JAK inhibitor, 5-10 mg twice daily. The sample is drawn from a study of CD8+ T cells in alopecia areata. Turning to the study itself: It was oral tofacitinib, at 5 to 10 mg twice daily, that treated patients received.

It was cDNA, reverse transcribed from extracted RNA, that served as the sequencing template. Profiling relied on immunoSEQ multiplex PCR, and the TCRdb table lists in-frame clones only, not all of them. The table records around 190,000 clones, roughly three fifths of them present only once. The V gene's germline CDR1 is SNHLY and CDR2 FYNNEI. The CDR3 has 15 amino acids. V lost 3 bases and J lost 0; bases outside the gene matches: 3. The clonotype was recovered from a human donor with alopecia areata. The sequencing here drew on CD4+ T cells sorted from blood, taken at week 49, from a patient treated with tofacitinib. The rearrangement uses TRBV2 and TRBJ2-3, with TRBD1 matching 7 bases. The CDR3 DNA is TGTGCCAGCAGTGAGACAGGGATAAGCACAGATACGCAGTATTTT. Encoded protein: CASSETGISTDTQYF.